In this sample, the clone carrying this TCR beta chain turned up many times. TCRdb reprocessed the RT-PCR reads with MiXCR, giving one entry per CDR3 protein. The repertoire holds some 960,000 distinct CDR3 sequences, with under 20% as singletons. The data were taken from a study of patients and donors after allogeneic stem cell transplantation. V was pared by 1 base and J by 5 bases, with 9 bases between. CDR1 SGHTA and CDR2 FQGTGA come from the germline V gene. This CDR3 contains 14 residues. The TCR comes from a human donor who was either an allogeneic HSCT recipient or a stem cell or donor lymphocyte infusion donor (not recorded which). It is not recorded whose cells these are; they may come from a transplant donor. Sequencing input: blood, either unsorted or a sorted T cell fraction (not recorded which). The rearrangement links TRBV7-3 to TRBJ2-1; D ambiguous. CDR3 residues: CASSLIQNHNEQFF. In nucleotides, the CDR3 is TGTGCCAGCAGCTTAATACAGAACCACAATGAGCAGTTCTTC.